Sequencing of this TCR beta chain was carried out in a study of shared clonotypes between healthy human individuals (dated by TCRdb to about 2020). Regarding the research as a whole: The cohort included a few men and a couple of women between 18 and 49 years of age. For each donor, CD4 naive and CD4 memory were each given three plates, CD8 naive was given two plates, and CD8 memory was given one plate. To estimate repertoire size and how much clonotypes are shared between individuals, the study performed deep sequencing of blood TCR repertoires from five healthy adults. To increase sequencing depth and limit assay-specific biases, different laboratories used diverse techniques to prepare libraries and sequence TCR repertoires. Leukapheresis yielded between about 0.9 and 10 billion PBMCs per donor.

Using the deep immunoSEQ assay, multiplex PCR amplified TCR CDR3 regions from genomic DNA. Extracted genomic DNA from each cell subset was spread evenly across all wells of several immunoSEQ 96-well plates, with each plate serving as a replicate. For sorted subsets, each replicate PCR was loaded with 150 to 250 ng genomic DNA, equivalent to about 30,000 T cell genomes. The purified libraries were quantified using a Qubit 3.0 fluorometer, sized with a Bioanalyzer 2100, and then quantified again using the KAPA Library Quantification kit. Every immunoSEQ 96-well plate was sequenced on a dedicated single-read 150-cycle Illumina NextSeq 550 flow cell. Under the source paper's analysis protocol: The immunoSEQ output contained only junctional sequences without quality scores, so filtering could not match that applied to full-length reads. To assign V/J genes and CDR3, sequences were annotated using PyIR, a Python wrapper for IgBLAST v1.9, with IMGT germline references. Any read was removed if the V/J assignment was weak (E-value above 1e-6), the CDR3 was missing, or the read contained stop codons, out-of-frame junctions, or ambiguous translated residues. V3J clonotypes were defined by identical inferred V gene, J gene, and CDR3 amino acid sequence. Percentage overlap between repertoires was calculated by dividing the number of shared unique clonotypes by the size of the smaller repertoire. Richness of each repertoire was evaluated using RTK rarefaction, the Chao1 estimator, and Recon v2.1 estimates of unobserved clonotypes. Generation probabilities for all TCRbeta clonotypes obtained by the gDNA method from four donors were computed using OLGA. The table comes from immuneACCESS by way of TCRdb, which keeps in-frame sequences with V and J called. Part of the clones is missing from these tables; in studies checked, under half for an unresolved V gene and the rest for unknown reasons. The DNA was the basis for D and trimming; V, J and clone size are from that table. Present in this sample are 2 million to 2.5 million clones, roughly 94% of which were seen just once. 1% to 1.3% of the sample is held by the ten biggest clonotypes.

V is pared back by 3 bases and J by 2 bases, with 7 bases lying between the germline termini. From cysteine to phenylalanine, the CDR3 is 13 amino acids long. Only the CDR3 DNA is retained, 39 bases long and in frame from the first base. The CDR1 and CDR2 encoded by the germline V gene are SGHDT and YYEEEE. General conclusions and limits of the study: Even with the large sequencing depth, rarefaction of the sorted-subset datasets indicated that sequencing was incomplete. Only blood was sampled, and tissue TCR repertoires likely differ from those in blood. Compared with non-shared clonotypes, clonotypes shared by all four sorted-subset donors had higher generation probabilities. Estimated clonotype richness was generally larger for naive than for memory subsets. Pairwise subsampling indicated that sequencing depth was expected to affect the degree of clonotype sharing among donors. The small number of donors limited the genetic and exposure-history diversity represented. Sharing across a handful of donors was observed for 5% to 6.5% of naive CD4, 3% to 4% of naive CD8, around 2.5% of memory CD4, and roughly 0.4% of memory CD8 clonotypes.

With respect to this clone: What this receptor recognizes is not known. Qualities for individual bases were not recorded, and no much larger clone is one base off.

CD8 naive samples were CD45RO-negative cells positively selected for CCR7, giving a CD45RA+CCR7+ population that excluded TemRA cells. The donors were healthy, HIV-negative adults with no recently reported acute infections or vaccinations. Every donor was a Caucasian adult residing in Nashville, Tennessee, USA. Blood was collected by leukapheresis, and PBMCs were isolated by Ficoll-Histopaque density gradient centrifugation and then cryopreserved in liquid nitrogen vapor phase. Purity and quantity of every magnetically sorted T cell population were checked by analytical flow cytometry. From each sorted fraction, genomic DNA was isolated and quantified by UV absorbance on a Nanodrop 2000c.

The sequence links TRBV5-6 to TRBJ2-3; too little of a D gene remains to name it. The sequenced material came from naive CD8+ T cells sorted from blood. The meaning of the sample's cell subset or site label: CD45RA+CCR7+. The TCR comes from a man aged 18-30 years in good health. The CDR3 amino acid sequence is: CASSSYATDTQYF. The bases read TGTGCCAGCAGCTCCTACGCCACAGATACGCAGTATTTT.